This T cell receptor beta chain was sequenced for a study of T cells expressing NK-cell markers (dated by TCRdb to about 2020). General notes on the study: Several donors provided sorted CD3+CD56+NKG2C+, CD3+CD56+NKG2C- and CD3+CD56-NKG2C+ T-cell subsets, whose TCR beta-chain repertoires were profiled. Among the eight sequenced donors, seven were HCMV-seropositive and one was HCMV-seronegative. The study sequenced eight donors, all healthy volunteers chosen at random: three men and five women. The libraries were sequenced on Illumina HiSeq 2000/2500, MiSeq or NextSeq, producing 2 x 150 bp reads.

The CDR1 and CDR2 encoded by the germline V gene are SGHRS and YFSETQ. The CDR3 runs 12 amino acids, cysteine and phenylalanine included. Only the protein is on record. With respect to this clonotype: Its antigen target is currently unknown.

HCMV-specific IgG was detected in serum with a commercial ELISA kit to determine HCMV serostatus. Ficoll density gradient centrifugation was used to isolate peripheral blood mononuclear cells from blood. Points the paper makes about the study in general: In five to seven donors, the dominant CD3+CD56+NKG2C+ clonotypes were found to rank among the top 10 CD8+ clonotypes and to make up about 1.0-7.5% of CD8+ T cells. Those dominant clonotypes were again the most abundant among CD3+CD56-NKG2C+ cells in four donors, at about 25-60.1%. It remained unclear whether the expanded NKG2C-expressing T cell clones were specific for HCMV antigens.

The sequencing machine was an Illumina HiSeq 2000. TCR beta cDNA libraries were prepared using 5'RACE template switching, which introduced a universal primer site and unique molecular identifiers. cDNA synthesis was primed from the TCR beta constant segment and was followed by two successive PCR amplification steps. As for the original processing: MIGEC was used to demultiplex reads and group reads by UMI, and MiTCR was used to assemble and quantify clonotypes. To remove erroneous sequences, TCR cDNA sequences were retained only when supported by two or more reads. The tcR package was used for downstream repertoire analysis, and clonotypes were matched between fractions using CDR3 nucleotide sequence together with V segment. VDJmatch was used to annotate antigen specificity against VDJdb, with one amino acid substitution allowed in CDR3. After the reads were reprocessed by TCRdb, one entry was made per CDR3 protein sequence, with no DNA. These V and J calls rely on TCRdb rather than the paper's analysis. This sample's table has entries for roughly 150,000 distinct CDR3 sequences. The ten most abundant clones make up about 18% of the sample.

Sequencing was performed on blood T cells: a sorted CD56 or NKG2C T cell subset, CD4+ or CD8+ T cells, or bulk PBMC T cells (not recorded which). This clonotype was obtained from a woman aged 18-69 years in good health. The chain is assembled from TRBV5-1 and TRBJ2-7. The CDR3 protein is CASSRDTYEQYF. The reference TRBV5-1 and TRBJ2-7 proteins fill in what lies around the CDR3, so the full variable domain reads KAGVTQTPRYLIKTRGQQVTLSCSPISGHRSVSWYQQTPGQGLQFLFEYFSETQRNKGNFPGRFSGRQFSNSRSEMNVSTLELGDSALYLCASSRDTYEQYFGPGTRLTVT.